The 30 T cell receptor beta chains listed next were all sequenced from one sample in a study of post-analysis software for immune sequencing data. Prepared libraries of TCR beta cDNA carried unique molecular identifiers. TCRdb reprocessed the PCR reads with MiXCR, giving one entry per CDR3 protein. The table has about 160,000 distinct CDR3 sequences, 35% to 40% seen once. The sample consisted of blood, taken after autologous hematopoietic stem cell transplantation. These receptors all stem from a girl aged 10-17 years with multiple sclerosis.

There are a few counts of this clonotype. The CDR3 is CSVLSYEQYF. The CDR3 coding sequence is TGCAGCGTCCTTTCCTACGAGCAGTACTTC. The genes are TRBV29-1 and TRBJ2-7; no definite D call. Germline V gene sequence: CDR1 SQVTM, CDR2 ANQGSEA. The CDR3 runs to 10 residues. V was cut by 6 bases and J by 1 base, with 4 bases left in between.

This clonotype has a count of ten or more. The CDR3 reads CASSPPGGPYEQYF. The DNA of the CDR3 is TGTGCCAGCAGCCCCCCCGGGGGGCCCTACGAGCAGTACTTC. This chain connects TRBV7-2 to TRBJ2-7, with D maybe TRBD2 (7 bases). The V gene's germline CDR1 is SGHTA and CDR2 FQGNSA. This CDR3 contains 14 residues. The germline V and J ends were trimmed by 5 bases and 2 bases, with 13 bases remaining between them.

For the CDR3, the DNA is TGTGCCAGCAGGGCTAGCGGGGCCTACGAGCAGTACTTC. This translates into CASRASGAYEQYF. The V gene is TRBV2, the J gene TRBJ2-7; 9 bases fit TRBD2. The V gene's germline CDR1 is SNHLY and CDR2 FYNNEI. J gave up 2 bases and V 6 bases, and 2 bases lay outside the gene matches. The CDR3 has 13 amino acids.

This sequence joins TRBV7-3 and TRBJ2-1; D unclear. Trimming left V 3 bases short and J 10 bases short, with 19 bases between. Germline CDR1 is SGHTA and CDR2 is FQGTGA. The CDR3 has 15 residues. The CDR3 DNA sequence: TGTGCCAGCAGCTTCGCCGACTCAGGCGTTCCGGAGCAGTTCTTC. It specifies CASSFADSGVPEQFF. The whole variable domain, filled in from reference TRBV7-3 and TRBJ2-1, reads GAGVSQTPSNKVTEKGKYVELRCDPISGHTALYWYRQSLGQGPEFLIYFQGTGAADDSGLPNDRFFAVRPEGSVSTLKIQRTERGDSAVYLCASSFADSGVPEQFFGPGTRLTVL.

The chain uses TRBV12-3 or TRBV12-4 and TRBJ2-1; 11 bases align to TRBD2. This CDR3 spans 15 amino acids. J gave up 6 bases and V 7 bases, and 8 bases lay outside the gene matches. The CDR3 here is CASTIAGGASNEQFF. CDR3 sequence (DNA): TGTGCCAGCACCATAGCGGGGGGGGCATCCAATGAGCAGTTCTTC.

V and J are TRBV6-6 and TRBJ2-7, with 8 bases identical to TRBD2. From germline, CDR1 is MNHNY and CDR2 SVGAGI (reference sequence). The CDR3 consists of 14 residues. The ends lost 6 bases at V and 5 bases at J; junction bases unmatched: 9. The CDR3 region has the DNA TGTGCCAGCAGCGGACTAGCAGGGAGCAACGAGCAGTACTTC. It specifies CASSGLAGSNEQYF.

The chain is built from TRBV24-1 and TRBJ1-5; 7 positions agree with TRBD1. Unmatched junction bases numbered 8, after V lost 3 bases and J lost 1 base. Germline V lookup: CDR1 KGHDR, CDR2 SFDVKD. This CDR3 contains 17 residues. The CDR3 nucleotides read TGTGCCACCAGTGATAGACAGGGTGAGCGGAGCAATCAGCCCCAGCATTTT. Its translation is CATSDRQGERSNQPQHF.

The CDR3 DNA reads TGCGCCAGCAGCTTGGCGGGTTTGGGACAACCAGCTTTCTTT. Protein: CASSLAGLGQPAFF. The rearrangement joins TRBV5-1 to TRBJ1-1, with D possibly TRBD1 on 6 matching bases. With 0 bases removed from V and 10 bases from J, the gap between germline ends came to 16 bases. Germline V gives CDR1 SGHRS, CDR2 YFSETQ. This CDR3 is built from 14 residues. The whole variable domain, filled in from reference TRBV5-1 and TRBJ1-1, reads KAGVTQTPRYLIKTRGQQVTLSCSPISGHRSVSWYQQTPGQGLQFLFEYFSETQRNKGNFPGRFSGRQFSNSRSEMNVSTLELGDSALYLCASSLAGLGQPAFFGQGTRLTVV.

This clonotype was observed a handful of times. This chain connects TRBV9 to TRBJ1-1, with 8 bases identical to TRBD1. V lost 3 bases to trimming and J lost 1 base; unmatched junction nucleotides: 2. This CDR3 comprises 14 residues. Germline V gene data show CDR1 as SGDLS and CDR2 as YYNGEE. This CDR3 reads CASSAGTGNTEAFF. For the CDR3, the DNA is TGTGCCAGCAGCGCCGGGACAGGGAACACTGAAGCTTTCTTT.

This clonotype was picked up a small number of times. V is TRBV7-6 and J is TRBJ2-5, with 8 positions matching TRBD1. Per the germline V gene, CDR1 is SGHVS and CDR2 is FNYEAQ. This CDR3 is 14 amino acids long. V trimming: 3 bases; J trimming: 5 bases; junction bases outside the gene matches: 5. The CDR3 region is CASSFRTGSETQYF. CDR3 in DNA: TGTGCCAGCAGCTTTCGGACAGGGTCGGAGACCCAGTACTTC.

The rearrangement uses TRBV10-3 and TRBJ2-7; 7 bases align to TRBD1. Losses at the gene ends were 6 bases for V and 7 bases for J; bases not matched to a gene: 9. The germline V gene encodes CDR1 ENHRY and CDR2 SYGVKD. This CDR3 is 13 amino acids long. CDR3 protein: CAIRGTEHNEQYF. CDR3 DNA: TGTGCCATCAGGGGGACAGAACACAATGAGCAGTACTTC.

This clonotype has a handful of counts. V usage is TRBV11-2 and J usage is TRBJ1-1; D uncertain. The V gene lost 2 bases and the J gene lost 1 base, with 2 bases spanning the gap. Germline V lookup: CDR1 SGHAT, CDR2 FQNNGV. CDR3 size: 12 residues. Here the CDR3 reads CASSLQNTEAFF. The CDR3 nucleotides are TGTGCCAGCAGCTTACAGAACACTGAAGCTTTCTTT.

The sample holds a few counts of this clonotype. The chain couples TRBV5-6 to TRBJ1-2; D is unresolved. Trimming took off 4 bases at V and 2 bases at J, with 15 bases between the two ends. Germline-derived CDR1 and CDR2 are SGHDT and YYEEEE. The CDR3 length is 15 residues. The CDR3 region has the DNA TGTGCCAGCAGCCCTTTGAAGCGACCAAACTATGGCTACACCTTC. Amino acids: CASSPLKRPNYGYTF.

The chain is built from TRBV18 and TRBJ1-5; D may be TRBD1 (6 bases). The CDR3 is 15 residues long. V gave up 2 bases and J gave up 6 bases, with 14 bases separating them. CDR1 and CDR2 from the germline V gene are KGHSH and LQKENI. CDR3: CASSPGSGVGQPQHF. CDR3 nucleotides: TGTGCCAGCTCACCAGGTTCAGGGGTAGGTCAGCCCCAGCATTTT.

This clonotype has more than one count but fewer than ten. The chain has TRBV6-4 and TRBJ2-1, with 7 bases aligning to TRBD1. V gave up 8 bases and J gave up 3 bases; unmatched junction bases: 13. The CDR3 runs to 16 residues. The germline V gene encodes CDR1 MRHNA and CDR2 SNTAGT. CDR3 residues: CASPVGKGADYNEQFF. CDR3 coding DNA: TGTGCCAGCCCGGTGGGGAAGGGGGCTGACTACAATGAGCAGTTCTTC.

The table lists this clonotype with many counts. V and J are TRBV24-1 and TRBJ2-3; D is unresolved. V gave up 4 bases and J gave up 2 bases, with 6 bases separating them. The CDR3 runs 13 residues. Germline values: CDR1 KGHDR, CDR2 SFDVKD. CDR3 bases: TGTGCCACCAGTGACCCCTTCACAGATACGCAGTATTTT. Its protein is CATSDPFTDTQYF.

The rearrangement links TRBV24-1 to TRBJ2-6, with D possibly matching TRBD1 (6 bases). V lost 4 bases to trimming and J lost 2 bases, with 17 bases between them. The germline CDR1 and CDR2 sequences are KGHDR and SFDVKD. The CDR3 extends over 18 amino acids. The CDR3 coding sequence is TGTGCCACCAGTGACGCCGGGACAAGGGGGACTGGGGCCAACGTCCTGACTTTC. It translates to CATSDAGTRGTGANVLTF.

At least ten counts were recorded for this clonotype. The genes are TRBV20-1 and TRBJ1-5; a possible D gene is TRBD1 (5 bases). Germline assignment: CDR1 DFQATT and CDR2 SNEGSKA (reference sequence). The V end lost 3 bases, the J end lost 2 bases, and 5 bases lay between the germline ends. The CDR3 covers 12 residues. The CDR3 nucleotides are TGCAGTGCTAGCAGGGGCAATCAGCCCCAGCATTTT. Translation: CSASRGNQPQHF.

The V and J genes are TRBV18 and TRBJ2-1; D may be TRBD1 (6 bases). CDR3 length equals 15 residues. With 3 bases removed from V and 9 bases from J, the gap between germline ends came to 18 bases. The germline V gene has CDR1 KGHSH and CDR2 LQKENI. The CDR3 DNA reads as TGTGCCAGCTCACCCGACAGGACTGCCGTCCTTGAGCAGTTCTTC. This codes for CASSPDRTAVLEQFF. Complete variable domain (other parts from reference TRBV18 and TRBJ2-1): NAGVMQNPRHLVRRRGQEARLRCSPMKGHSHVYWYRQLPEEGLKFMVYLQKENIIDESGMPKERFSAEFPKEGPSILRIQQVVRGDSAAYFCASSPDRTAVLEQFFGPGTRLTVL.

The chain recombines TRBV7-9 with TRBJ2-1; 12 bases agree with TRBD2. The J segment lost 5 bases and the V segment lost 3 bases, leaving 8 bases of the junction unmatched. The CDR3 spans 17 residues. Looked up from germline, CDR1 is SEHNR and CDR2 is FQNEAQ (reference sequence). Written as DNA, the CDR3 is TGTGCCAGCAGCTTTACTAGCGGGAGGCCGGGGGACAATGAGCAGTTCTTC. Translation: CASSFTSGRPGDNEQFF.

The V gene is TRBV12-3 or TRBV12-4, the J gene TRBJ2-1, with 8 positions matching TRBD1. The CDR3 has 15 residues. V gave up 7 bases and J gave up 4 bases; unmatched junction bases: 9. The DNA for the CDR3 is TGTGCCAGCAAACTTGGACAGGGTATTTACAATGAGCAGTTCTTC. Amino acid sequence: CASKLGQGIYNEQFF.

This clonotype was observed a few times. The rearrangement uses TRBV4-2 and TRBJ2-1; 10 bases are a match to TRBD2. In germline, CDR1 is LGHNA, CDR2 YNFKEQ. V shed 3 bases, J shed 3 bases, and the junction held 14 bases outside the gene matches. There are 19 residues in the CDR3. The CDR3 reads CASSQMKMIAGGRYNEQFF. The CDR3, as DNA: TGTGCCAGCAGCCAGATGAAGATGATAGCGGGAGGACGCTACAATGAGCAGTTCTTC.

The CDR3 spells CASSGTRDRVTGELFF. CDR3 in DNA: TGTGCCAGCTCAGGAACGCGGGACAGGGTCACCGGGGAGCTGTTTTTT. The chain uses TRBV18 and TRBJ2-2; 9 bases match TRBD1. After removal of 5 bases from V and 4 bases from J, the junction contained 8 bases not matched to a gene. Per the germline V gene, CDR1 is KGHSH and CDR2 is LQKENI. The CDR3 is 16 residues long.

This clonotype occurred a few times. V gene TRBV12-3 or TRBV12-4 combines with J gene TRBJ1-1; no reliable D call. V lost 0 bases to trimming and J lost 3 bases, with 11 bases between them. The CDR3 is 15 amino acids. The CDR3 DNA reads as TGTGCCAGCAGTTTAGCCCGACTTAGGGACACTGAAGCTTTCTTT. Translating gives CASSLARLRDTEAFF.

The chain couples TRBV10-3 to TRBJ1-2, with unresolved D. This CDR3 contains 16 residues. Germline CDR1 is ENHRY and CDR2 is SYGVKD. The V gene lost 4 bases and the J gene lost 7 bases, with 22 bases spanning the gap. Here the CDR3 DNA reads TGTGCCATCAGTGCAAGGACGAGTTCTCGTATAAGTGGCTACACCTTC. It encodes CAISARTSSRISGYTF.

V gene TRBV5-1 combines with J gene TRBJ2-5, with TRBD1 identical over 7 bases. The CDR3 extends over 15 amino acids. V trimming: 7 bases; J trimming: 3 bases; junction bases outside the gene matches: 12. Germline assignment: CDR1 SGHRS and CDR2 YFSETQ. In DNA, the CDR3 is TGCGCCAGCTGCTCAGCCGTAGGGACAGAAGAGACCCAGTACTTC. Translating gives CASCSAVGTEETQYF. Based on the CDR3 plus reference TRBV5-1 and TRBJ2-5, the full variable domain is KAGVTQTPRYLIKTRGQQVTLSCSPISGHRSVSWYQQTPGQGLQFLFEYFSETQRNKGNFPGRFSGRQFSNSRSEMNVSTLELGDSALYLCASCSAVGTEETQYFGPGTRLLVL.

V is TRBV6-5 and J is TRBJ2-1; 7 bases line up with TRBD2. CDR1 MNHEY and CDR2 SVGAGI come from the germline V gene. The ends lost 2 bases at V and 1 base at J; junction bases unmatched: 5. This CDR3 is 16 amino acids long. In DNA, the CDR3 is TGTGCCAGCAGTTACGGCGCAGCGGGGTCCTACAATGAGCAGTTCTTC. Protein product: CASSYGAAGSYNEQFF.

In this sample, this clonotype turned up a few times. The chain employs TRBV4-3 and TRBJ2-7; tentative D call: TRBD2 (7 bases). Germline values: CDR1 LGHNA, CDR2 YSLEER. Between the trimmed V and J ends, which lost 1 base and 3 bases, there was a span of 13 bases. CDR3 size: 15 residues. The CDR3 bases are TGCGCCAGCAGCCAAGTGAGGGGGGAGGGCTACGAGCAGTACTTC. Its translation is CASSQVRGEGYEQYF.

Only a few counts were recorded for this clonotype. The rearrangement joins TRBV20-1 to TRBJ1-2; D possibly corresponds to TRBD1 (6 bases). V was clipped by 8 bases and J by 8 bases, with 21 bases between them. The V gene's germline CDR1 is DFQATT and CDR2 SNEGSKA (reference sequence). This CDR3 contains 13 residues. This chain's CDR3 is CSTPASGGGGYTF. The CDR3 DNA sequence: TGCAGTACACCGGCCAGCGGAGGGGGGGGCTACACCTTC.

The chain links TRBV20-1 to TRBJ2-7, with 10 positions matching TRBD1. The J segment lost 2 bases and the V segment lost 6 bases, leaving 10 bases of the junction unmatched. Germline assignment: CDR1 DFQATT and CDR2 SNEGSKA (reference sequence). The CDR3 runs 15 residues. CDR3 DNA sequence: TGCAGTGCCGCACTGGGGGACAGGGGCCCCTACGAGCAGTACTTC. Translating it yields CSAALGDRGPYEQYF.